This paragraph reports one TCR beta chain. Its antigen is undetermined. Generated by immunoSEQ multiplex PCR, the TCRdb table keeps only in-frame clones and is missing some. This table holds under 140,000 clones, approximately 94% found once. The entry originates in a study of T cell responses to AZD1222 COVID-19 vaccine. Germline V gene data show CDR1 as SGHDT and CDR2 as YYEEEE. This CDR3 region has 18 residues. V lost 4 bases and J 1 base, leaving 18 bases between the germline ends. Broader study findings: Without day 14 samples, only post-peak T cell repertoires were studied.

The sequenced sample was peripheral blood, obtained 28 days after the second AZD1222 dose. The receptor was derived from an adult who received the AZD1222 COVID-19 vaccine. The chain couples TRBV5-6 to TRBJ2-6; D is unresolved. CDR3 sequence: CASSLRRFRISGANVLTF. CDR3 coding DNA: TGTGCCAGCAGCCTTCGCCGATTTCGTATTTCTGGGGCCAACGTCCTGACTTTC.